The clone carrying this T cell receptor beta chain was found a few times. Its target is unknown. The record originates from a study of T cell responses to AZD1222 COVID-19 vaccine. Study conclusions and caveats: The sample set comprised mostly white British donors with more females, and clonal diversity was possibly underestimated.

Clones were sequenced by immunoSEQ multiplex PCR, and TCRdb holds only the in-frame ones, with some missing. The table shows around 81,000 clones, with roughly 80% occurring only once. This receptor was obtained from an adult in good health. Sequencing was performed on peripheral blood, taken on day 0 of AZD1222 vaccination.

This CDR3 reads CSAALGFEQYF. The CDR3 DNA is TGCAGTGCCGCCCTCGGATTCGAGCAGTACTTC. V is TRBV20-1 and J is TRBJ2-7; no reliable D call. Trimming removed 6 bases from V and 6 bases from J, with 12 bases in between. Germline-derived CDR1 and CDR2 are DFQATT and SNEGSKA (reference sequence). The CDR3 runs 11 residues.